One sample yielded the 26 T cell receptor beta chains listed below, sequenced in a study of cytomegalovirus exposure and HLA in healthy donors. Repertoires were generated with immunoSEQ multiplex PCR, while TCRdb's copy carries only in-frame clones and drops some. In the table there are 150,000 to 180,000 clones, about 82% of which are singletons. Sequencing was done on a sample of PBMCs. The receptors were sampled from a human donor in good health.

The chain has TRBV29-1 and TRBJ2-1, with D uncertain. The CDR3 contains 14 residues. In germline, CDR1 is SQVTM, CDR2 ANQGSEA. Trimming removed 1 base from V and 2 bases from J, with 9 bases in between. This CDR3 is CSVEAESPYNEQFF. In DNA form, the CDR3 reads TGCAGCGTTGAAGCGGAGTCCCCCTACAATGAGCAGTTCTTC.

This clone was recorded a few times. The V gene is TRBV19, the J gene TRBJ1-5, with 8 bases fitting TRBD1. Germline V lookup: CDR1 LNHDA, CDR2 SQIVND (reference sequence). The V gene end was trimmed by 5 bases and the J gene end by 0 bases; junction bases not matched to a gene: 6. This CDR3 region has 16 residues. CDR3 loop: CASSATGGNSNQPQHF. CDR3 nucleotide sequence: TGTGCCAGTAGTGCTACAGGGGGAAATAGCAATCAGCCCCAGCATTTT.

The count of this clone is one. The V and J genes are TRBV7-9 and TRBJ1-2, with 10 bases that match TRBD1. The CDR3 is 14 amino acids. Looked up from germline, CDR1 is SEHNR and CDR2 is FQNEAQ (reference sequence). J lost 9 bases, V lost 5 bases, and 9 bases had no gene match. CDR3 coding DNA: TGTGCCAGCAGCAGAGGGACAGGGGACATTAGCTACACCTTC. This gives the protein CASSRGTGDISYTF.

V is TRBV6-1 and J is TRBJ2-5; D is perhaps TRBD1 (6 bases). The CDR3 is 14 residues long. V lost 1 base and J lost 3, with 9 bases in between. Germline assignment: CDR1 MNHNS and CDR2 SASEGT. CDR3 nucleotide sequence: TGTGCCAGCAGTGAAGTTCCAGGGGAAGAGACCCAGTACTTC. Its protein is CASSEVPGEETQYF.

This chain connects TRBV27 to TRBJ1-1; D not certain. V was trimmed by 6 bases and J by 4 bases, leaving 15 bases between them. The V gene's germline CDR1 is MNHEY and CDR2 SMNVEV (reference sequence). The CDR3 has 14 residues. In nucleotides, the CDR3 is TGTGCCAGCAGCCTCTTTAGTGGGAGCACTGAAGCTTTCTTT. Translating it yields CASSLFSGSTEAFF.

J is TRBJ1-1 and V is TRBV29-1; 7 nucleotides line up with TRBD1. Germline trimming cut 4 bases from V and 5 bases from J; bases unmatched to any gene: 10. Germline CDR1 and CDR2: SQVTM and ANQGSEA. The CDR3 spans 14 residues. The CDR3: CSVVGRGRKTEAFF. CDR3 in DNA: TGCAGCGTTGTGGGCAGGGGGAGGAAAACTGAAGCTTTCTTT.

The gene calls are TRBV9 and TRBJ2-3, with D possibly matching TRBD2 (7 bases). CDR3 length: 15 amino acids. Germline assignment: CDR1 SGDLS and CDR2 YYNGEE. Trimming cost V 0 bases and J 6 bases, with 14 bases left between them. CDR3 sequence: CASSVDGRGLDTQYF. In DNA form, the CDR3 reads TGTGCCAGCAGCGTAGATGGGCGGGGGCTGGATACGCAGTATTTT.

This clone was counted once. This chain joins TRBV27 and TRBJ2-3; TRBD2 is a possible D gene (5 bases). In germline, CDR1 is MNHEY, CDR2 SMNVEV (reference sequence). The CDR3 extends over 14 amino acids. V was trimmed by 7 bases and J by 2 bases, leaving 13 bases between them. CDR3 amino acids: CASNLRENTDTQYF. The CDR3, as DNA: TGTGCCAGCAACTTAAGGGAGAACACAGATACGCAGTATTTT.

The rearrangement links TRBV5-1 to TRBJ2-6; 11 positions agree with TRBD1. The CDR3 runs to 18 residues. With 0 bases clipped from V and 0 bases from J, the junction kept 2 bases outside the gene matches. Germline assignment: CDR1 SGHRS and CDR2 YFSETQ. CDR3 bases: TGCGCCAGCAGCTTGGTTGGGACAGGGGGCTCTGGGGCCAACGTCCTGACTTTC. Translated: CASSLVGTGGSGANVLTF. Combining the CDR3 with reference TRBV5-1 and TRBJ2-6 gives the whole variable domain KAGVTQTPRYLIKTRGQQVTLSCSPISGHRSVSWYQQTPGQGLQFLFEYFSETQRNKGNFPGRFSGRQFSNSRSEMNVSTLELGDSALYLCASSLVGTGGSGANVLTFGAGSRLTVL.

CDR3 amino acids: CASSQSTIGLARETQYF. Here the CDR3 DNA reads TGCGCCAGCAGCCAATCAACAATCGGACTAGCGAGAGAGACCCAGTACTTC. The chain has TRBV4-1 and TRBJ2-5, with 9 bases fitting TRBD2. The germline CDR1 and CDR2 sequences are MGHRA and YSYEKL. There are 17 residues in the CDR3. V lost 2 bases, J lost 4 bases, and 11 bases stayed unmatched.

V is TRBV18 and J is TRBJ2-7; perhaps TRBD2 as D (5 bases). This CDR3 is 14 amino acids long. CDR1 KGHSH and CDR2 LQKENI come from the germline V gene. V was trimmed by 2 bases and J by 3 bases, leaving 11 bases between them. CDR3 DNA: TGTGCCAGCTCACCAGAGGAAGAGGGCTACGAGCAGTACTTC. Its protein product is CASSPEEEGYEQYF.

This clone showed up just a few times. The J gene is TRBJ2-7, the V gene TRBV5-6; D is unresolved. Trimming removed 5 bases at V and 4 bases at J, with 7 bases between. The germline V gene encodes CDR1 SGHDT and CDR2 YYEEEE. This CDR3 has 11 residues. CDR3 sequence reads: CASSLYYEQYF. The CDR3 bases are TGTGCCAGCAGTTTGTATTACGAGCAGTACTTC.

V usage is TRBV2 and J usage is TRBJ2-1, with 10 bases matching TRBD2. Germline assignment: CDR1 SNHLY and CDR2 FYNNEI. V gave up 7 bases and J gave up 0 bases; unmatched junction bases: 0. CDR3 length: 14 amino acids. CDR3 nucleotide sequence: TGTGCCAGCACTAGCGGGAGCTCCTACAATGAGCAGTTCTTC. Translating it yields CASTSGSSYNEQFF.

The V gene is TRBV2, the J gene TRBJ2-5; tentatively, D is TRBD1 (5 bases). The CDR3 contains 15 residues. Germline CDR1 and CDR2: SNHLY and FYNNEI. Trimming took 1 base from V and 2 from J, leaving 11 bases between them. In nucleotides, the CDR3 is TGTGCCAGCAGTGAAGGTGCCAGGGTGCAAGAGACCCAGTACTTC. Translation: CASSEGARVQETQYF. The full variable domain, in which reference TRBV2 and TRBJ2-5 provide the parts outside the CDR3, is EPEVTQTPSHQVTQMGQEVILRCVPISNHLYFYWYRQILGQKVEFLVSFYNNEISEKSEIFDDQFSVERPDGSNFTLKIRSTKLEDSAMYFCASSEGARVQETQYFGPGTRLLVL.

The CDR3 DNA reads TGCGCCAGCAGCTTGGTGGCAGAAAACACCGGGGAGCTGTTTTTT. This sequence encodes CASSLVAENTGELFF. The rearrangement links TRBV5-1 to TRBJ2-2, with no clear D. CDR3 length equals 15 residues. Germline lookup yields CDR1 SGHRS and CDR2 YFSETQ. V was clipped by 0 bases and J by 2 bases, with 8 bases between them.

The rearrangement links TRBV5-1 to TRBJ2-7; TRBD2 agrees at 12 bases. Trimming took 0 bases from V and 3 from J; bases not matched to a gene: 4. The germline V gene has CDR1 SGHRS and CDR2 YFSETQ. This CDR3 contains 16 residues. CDR3 in DNA: TGCGCCAGCAGCTTGGGACTAGCGGGAGTTTTCTACGAGCAGTACTTC. Translated, it gives CASSLGLAGVFYEQYF.

This chain links TRBV21-1 with TRBJ1-2; the table names TRBD1, a call not compared with the DNA. TRBV21-1 is a recognized pseudogene. The CDR3 runs 13 residues. CDR3 residues: CASSMDRADGYTF. The CDR3 DNA reads TGTGCCAGCAGCATGGACAGGGCGGATGGCTACACCTTC.

The chain employs TRBV29-1 and TRBJ2-7; 7 bases map to TRBD1. Unmatched junction bases numbered 9, after V lost 1 base and J lost 6 bases. This CDR3 spans 14 amino acids. Germline CDR1 reads SQVTM; CDR2 reads ANQGSEA. DNA of the CDR3: TGCAGCGTTGAAGTAGGCGGACAGGCCGGCGAGCAGTACTTC. It specifies CSVEVGGQAGEQYF.

The rearrangement uses TRBV30 and TRBJ2-2, with unresolved D. The CDR3 consists of 11 residues. Germline V gene data show CDR1 as GTSNPN and CDR2 as SVGIG (reference sequence). Trimming cost V 2 bases and J 7 bases, with 5 bases left between them. DNA of the CDR3: TGTGCCTGGAGTATAATCGGGGAGCTGTTTTTT. Translated: CAWSIIGELFF.

This clone is a singleton in its sample. The V and J genes are TRBV2 and TRBJ1-4; TRBD1 matches at 10 bases. Germline trimming cut 6 bases from V and 6 bases from J; bases unmatched to any gene: 7. This CDR3 is built from 15 residues. Germline V gives CDR1 SNHLY, CDR2 FYNNEI. CDR3 loop: CASRRTGQGYEKLFF. The CDR3 DNA reads TGTGCCAGCAGACGTACGGGACAGGGGTATGAAAAACTGTTTTTT.

In DNA form, the CDR3 reads TGTGCCAGCAGCAAACTAGCGGGAGGGCCTTCGGGAGAGCAGTACTTC. Protein sequence: CASSKLAGGPSGEQYF. This chain joins TRBV13 and TRBJ2-7, with 13 positions matching TRBD2. The CDR3 length is 16 residues. Germline V gene data show CDR1 as PRHDT and CDR2 as FYEKMQ (reference sequence). With 5 bases clipped from V and 7 bases from J, the junction kept 11 bases outside the gene matches. Full variable domain (outside the CDR3, taken from reference TRBV13 and TRBJ2-7): AAGVIQSPRHLIKEKRETATLKCYPIPRHDTVYWYQQGPGQDPQFLISFYEKMQSDKGSIPDRFSAQQFSDYHSELNMSSLELGDSALYFCASSKLAGGPSGEQYFGPGTRLTVT.

This clone was seen just once. The V call is TRBV18, the J call TRBJ1-2; TRBD1 matches 7 bases. The CDR3 contains 14 residues. Germline CDR1 reads KGHSH; CDR2 reads LQKENI. Germline trimming cut 2 bases from V and 4 bases from J; bases unmatched to any gene: 4. CDR3 protein: CASSPLGQSYGYTF. For the CDR3, the DNA is TGTGCCAGCTCACCATTGGGACAGTCCTATGGCTACACCTTC.

This chain uses TRBV2 with TRBJ2-1; 7 nucleotides agree with TRBD2. CDR3 length: 12 residues. Trimming cost V 2 bases and J 13 bases; bases outside gene matches: 5. Germline-derived CDR1 and CDR2 are SNHLY and FYNNEI. The CDR3 bases are TGTGCCAGCAGTGAACAAACTAGCGTTCAGTTCTTC. Its protein is CASSEQTSVQFF.

V is TRBV19 and J is TRBJ1-4; D possibly corresponds to TRBD1 (6 bases). Germline V gene lookup returns CDR1 LNHDA and CDR2 SQIVND (reference sequence). Trimming stripped 5 bases from V and 0 bases from J, with 16 bases between. The CDR3 totals 17 residues. The CDR3 sequence: CASSRLHRVSTNEKLFF. The CDR3 DNA follows: TGTGCCAGTAGTCGACTTCACAGGGTCTCAACTAATGAAAAACTGTTTTTT. Together with reference TRBV19 and TRBJ1-4, the CDR3 gives the full variable domain: DGGITQSPKYLFRKEGQNVTLSCEQNLNHDAMYWYRQDPGQGLRLIYYSQIVNDFQKGDIAEGYSVSREKKESFPLTVTSAQKNPTAFYLCASSRLHRVSTNEKLFFGSGTQLSVL.

The CDR3 sequence is CASTRGSTDTQYF. CDR3 DNA sequence: TGTGCCAGCACCCGAGGTAGCACAGATACGCAGTATTTT. V usage is TRBV6-1 and J usage is TRBJ2-3, with unresolved D. This CDR3 region has 13 residues. Germline V gene lookup returns CDR1 MNHNS and CDR2 SASEGT. V was pared by 7 bases and J by 0 bases, with 8 bases between.

This rearrangement joins TRBV12-5 to TRBJ2-2, with 8 bases matching TRBD2. CDR3 length: 16 amino acids. Germline V gene lookup returns CDR1 LGHNT and CDR2 FRNRAP. V trimming: 3 bases; J trimming: 4 bases; junction bases outside the gene matches: 7. In DNA, the CDR3 is TGTGCTAGTGGTTTTCGAGCGGGAGAGATCACCGGGGAGCTGTTTTTT. Translated: CASGFRAGEITGELFF.